These 5 T cell receptor beta chains share one sample of origin, sequenced in a study of T cell repertoires in cytomegalovirus infection. No cognate antigen is known for these TCRs. TCRdb processed the reads anew with MiXCR; each CDR3 protein has one entry. The table shows approximately 300,000 distinct CDR3 sequences, with around 25% occurring only once. Material: cultured PBMCs, obtained from culture after CMV antigen stimulation. The receptors shown here come from a human donor in good health (CMV status not recorded). Some clones in this sample may be carry-over from other donors' samples.

The chain links TRBV7-9 to TRBJ2-1; a possible D gene is TRBD2 (5 bases). This CDR3 has 17 residues. V lost 4 bases and J lost 3, with 19 bases in between. CDR1 SEHNR and CDR2 FQNEAQ come from the germline V gene (reference sequence). For the CDR3, the DNA is TGTGCCAGCAGCTCCCTCTCCAGCGGCCCAGTCTACAATGAGCAGTTCTTC. Its protein product is CASSSLSSGPVYNEQFF.

The chain recombines TRBV10-3 with TRBJ2-7; 7 nucleotides agree with TRBD1. V lost 0 bases to trimming and J lost 2 bases; unmatched junction nucleotides: 7. There are 16 residues in the CDR3. The germline V gene encodes CDR1 ENHRY and CDR2 SYGVKD. The CDR3 region has the DNA TGTGCCATCAGTGAGTCTTCACAGGGGCGCACCTACGAGCAGTACTTC. This codes for CAISESSQGRTYEQYF.

This clonotype appeared a few times. The chain combines TRBV19 with TRBJ1-5, with 10 bases fitting TRBD1. J was trimmed by 3 bases and V by 2 bases; bases with no gene match: 4. The CDR3 length is 16 residues. CDR1 and CDR2 (germline): LNHDA, SQIVND (reference sequence). CDR3 protein: CASSIFGQGDNQPQHF. In nucleotides, the CDR3 is TGTGCCAGTAGTATATTTGGACAGGGGGACAATCAGCCCCAGCATTTT.

The genes are TRBV12-3 or TRBV12-4 and TRBJ2-5; D is perhaps TRBD1 (6 bases). Deletions cut 7 bases from V and 2 bases from J, with 14 bases between. The CDR3 spans 14 residues. The CDR3 protein is CASNRWGHQETQYF. CDR3 coding DNA: TGTGCCAGCAACCGTTGGGGACATCAAGAGACCCAGTACTTC.

The chain couples TRBV27 to TRBJ1-2; D might be TRBD1 (6 bases). The CDR3 has 13 residues. V lost 8 bases and J lost 4, with 14 bases in between. Per germline, CDR1 MNHEY and CDR2 SMNVEV (reference sequence). CDR3 in DNA: TGTGCCAGCCGCAGAGAGGGGGGCTATGGCTACACCTTC. Protein product: CASRREGGYGYTF.